The present T cell receptor (beta chain) was sequenced within a study of blood T cells in healthy people across ages (dated by TCRdb to between 2015 and 2017). For the study in its entirety: In model experiments, template switching captured roughly one uniquely barcoded TCR beta cDNA molecule for every two T cells. The study measured age-related changes in TCR beta repertoire diversity using deep sequencing normalized with unique cDNA molecular identifiers. The donors were divided into four age groups: young (average around 17 years), middle-aged (approximately 39), aged (62) and long-lived (around 80). To avoid experimental bias, donors of different ages were spread randomly across the sequencing lanes. The study analyzed two additional independent replicas of 1 million unique cDNA reads from the same blood draw for two donors, one aged 18 to 30 and one aged 80 or older. General study outcomes and caveats: There was a strong correlation between observed TCR beta diversity and the percentage of naive T cells measured by flow cytometry. The CMV infection status of donors was not known, potentially confounding age-related changes in expanded clonotypes. Compared with the aged group, more naive CD4+ T cells, fewer expanded clones and increased TCR diversity were shown by the long-lived group, suggesting age selection. Estimates of total diversity from one million sequenced T cells were regarded as lower bounds and underestimates. Conclusive comparison of naive and antigen-experienced compartments was prevented by the profiling of bulk unsorted PBMCs. As age increased, observed TCR beta diversity per million T cells dropped in a roughly linear way, and a significant reduction was already evident by age 40.

The library came from 5' RACE. The second PCR ran for about 7 to 11 cycles and used a J-beta primer mix along with a sample-barcoded 5' primer. A unique molecular identifier was introduced onto each TCR beta cDNA molecule by a template-switch 5' adaptor carrying 12 random nucleotides. Each sample yielded at least 2.5 million CDR3-containing paired-end reads. First-strand cDNA synthesis was performed from all RNA using the Mint cDNA synthesis kit, with priming by a TRBC-specific oligonucleotide. After uracil-DNA glycosylase treatment, a first 18-cycle PCR used universal primers M1SS and BC2_uni_R on all cDNA. The original methods were these. Each sample was normalized by randomly selecting 1 million high-quality reads, each carrying a distinct molecular identifier. Instead of being binned into consensus sequences, reads that shared molecular identifiers were thrown out. MiTCR, set to a Q25 quality threshold and the strictest error-elimination algorithm, was used for CDR3 identification, clonotype clustering and error correction. A nonparametric unseen species model with Euler transformation was used to estimate lower-bound total TCR beta diversity. TCRdb reanalyzed the raw reads on its own, using fastp at Q25 for trimming and MiXCR for clone calling, and kept in-frame beta chains. Records with the same CDR3 protein are collapsed into one entry carrying the most frequent genes and DNA. Here the V and J calls rest on TCRdb's processing, not on the authors' analysis. The sample contains around 1,900,000 distinct CDR3 sequences, about two fifths of them found a single time. Roughly 23% of the sample goes to the ten largest clones.

The CDR3, from cysteine to phenylalanine, totals 14 residues. Only the CDR3 region is kept as DNA, spanning 42 bases read in frame from base 1. The germline V gene specifies MNHEY as CDR1 and SVGAGI as CDR2. V and J are truncated by 11 bases and 3 bases respectively, leaving an intervening sequence of 20 bases. This clonotype was found many times. Its antigen is currently not known. Base qualities are not provided; no much larger clone lies one nucleotide away. The donors were 40 or so Caucasian individuals from Russia, aged 6 to 90 years, who were systemically healthy. Around 10 milliliters of peripheral blood were drawn from each donor into EDTA-treated Vacutainer tubes. Ficoll-Paque density-gradient centrifugation was used to isolate PBMCs, with at least 6.5 million per sample. Total RNA was extracted from PBMCs with Trizol reagent, with at least 6 micrograms obtained per sample. The percentages of naive CD45RAhigh/CD27high T cells were determined by flow cytometry on a PBMC aliquot from every donor.

The receptor comes from a human donor in good health. The rearranged chain carries TRBV6-5 and TRBJ2-7; a tentative D call is TRBD2 (7 bases match). The specimen was blood. The CDR3 loop reads CASSTRGGYYEQYF. The DNA sequence follows: TGTGCCTCTTCGACGAGGGGGGGGTACTACGAGCAGTACTTC.